This T cell receptor beta chain was retrieved from a study of human T cells and chemical hapten exposure. General study findings and limits: After DPC sensitization, TCRs above 1 in 1000 frequency showed no change.

Time point of the sample: pre-sensitization, week 0. The treatment denotes: therapeutic diphenylcyclopropenone sensitization with weekly scalp DPC. This clonotype turned up a few times. What it recognizes is unknown. CDR1 is SGHRS, CDR2 YFSETQ, per germline. CDR3 size: 15 residues. Deletions cut 0 bases from V and 4 bases from J, with 13 bases between. TCRdb independently ran MiXCR on the RACE reads; one entry per CDR3 protein. Of under 400,000 distinct CDR3 sequences listed, 4.5% to 5.5% were seen once; the top ten hold just over 2.5%. This rearrangement joins TRBV5-1 to TRBJ1-1; D is possibly TRBD1 (5 bases). Source: whole blood, taken in connection with sensitization to the hapten diphenylcyclopropenone (DPC). The receptor was isolated from a woman aged 50 to 65 with alopecia areata. Some clones in this sample may be carry-over from other donors' samples. The CDR3 protein is CASSLVGREFTEAFF. DNA of the CDR3: TGCGCCAGCAGCTTGGTCGGCAGGGAATTCACTGAAGCTTTCTTT.